This T cell receptor (beta chain) originates from a study of OX40 agonist ivuxolimab in advanced cancers. The wider study: Dosing consisted of intravenous ivuxolimab at 0.01 to 10 mg/kg every 2 weeks.

The data were produced by immunoSEQ multiplex PCR, yet TCRdb's version contains in-frame clones alone and is incomplete. This sample yields about 27,000 clones, of which approximately 86% are seen a single time; around 29% belongs to the top ten. This receptor was taken from an adult with an advanced solid tumor such as melanoma, head and neck, liver or kidney cancer. The specimen comprised CD4+ or CD8+ T cells sorted from blood, sampled in a trial of the OX40 agonist ivuxolimab.

This CDR3 reads CASSLGSSAGELFF. DNA of the CDR3: TGTGCCAGCAGCTTAGGGTCTAGCGCCGGGGAGCTGTTTTTT. The V call is TRBV7-9, the J call TRBJ2-2; the D gene is possibly TRBD2 (6 bases). The CDR3 has 14 amino acids. Trimming cost V 1 base and J 6 bases, with 9 bases left between them. Germline lookup yields CDR1 SEHNR and CDR2 FQNEAQ (reference sequence).